The rows below give T cell receptor beta chains drawn from one sample of a study of T cell responses to AZD1222 COVID-19 vaccine. Clones were read by immunoSEQ multiplex PCR, and TCRdb kept only the in-frame ones, dropping some. The sample shows some 100,000 clones, approximately 90% of them seen only once. This specimen was peripheral blood, taken 28 days after the second AZD1222 dose. These receptors all stem from an adult who received the AZD1222 COVID-19 vaccine. The CDR3 runs from the conserved cysteine through the conserved F or W. Each record gives: D gene, V gene, clone size, J gene, CDR3 DNA, CDR3 protein. A D gene is named only where the DNA matches it firmly. Clone size is shown for a subset of rows, as once, few, many or a class of expanded clone.

D: NA
V: TRBV15
size: NA
J: TRBJ2-3
DNA: TGTGCCACCAGCAGAGCCAGGGACTCGCCGGCGTATTTT
CDR3: CATSRARDSPAYF

D: TRBD1
V: TRBV7-2
size: once
J: TRBJ1-2
DNA: TGTGCCAGCAGCCCCGGGACAGGCCCGTATGGCTACACCTTC
CDR3: CASSPGTGPYGYTF

D: TRBD1
V: TRBV5-4
size: NA
J: TRBJ2-1
DNA: TGTGCCAGCACCCCCTCCGGGACAGGGGGCGGAGGTGAGCAGTTCTTC
CDR3: CASTPSGTGGGGEQFF

D: NA
V: TRBV5-5
size: once
J: TRBJ2-1
DNA: TGTGCCAGCAGCTTGGAGTCCGACACAACCTACAATGAGCAGTTCTTC
CDR3: CASSLESDTTYNEQFF

D: NA
V: TRBV7-8
size: once
J: TRBJ1-6
DNA: TGTGCCAGCAGCTTCGGTCAGGACCCAATTCTACCCCTCCACTTT
CDR3: CASSFGQDPILPLHF

D: TRBD1
V: TRBV4-1
size: once
J: TRBJ1-2
DNA: TGCGCCAGCAACCCGGTTGGACAGGGATTTTATGGCTACACCTTC
CDR3: CASNPVGQGFYGYTF

D: TRBD2
V: TRBV28
size: NA
J: TRBJ2-5
DNA: TGTGCCAGCAGTTTAGGAGGACTAGCGGGGGCCCGGGAGACCCAGTACTTC
CDR3: CASSLGGLAGARETQYF

D: NA
V: TRBV7-8
size: NA
J: TRBJ1-1
DNA: TGTGCCAGCAGCTTAGAACAGGGTCAAAAAGCTTTCTTT
CDR3: CASSLEQGQKAFF

D: TRBD1
V: TRBV30
size: NA
J: TRBJ1-4
DNA: TGTGCCTGGAGACCCGGGACAGGGGGAAGGGAAAAACTGTTTTTT
CDR3: CAWRPGTGGREKLFF

D: NA
V: TRBV6-6
size: NA
J: TRBJ2-7
DNA: TGTGCCAGCAGTTACCCGAAAGAACAGGGTGCTTACGAGCAGTACTTC
CDR3: CASSYPKEQGAYEQYF

D: NA
V: TRBV4-1
size: NA
J: TRBJ2-3
DNA: TGCGCCAGCAGCCACCCAGCCGGTGATGGAATCACAGATACGCAGTATTTT
CDR3: CASSHPAGDGITDTQYF

D: TRBD1
V: TRBV6-5
size: NA
J: TRBJ1-2
DNA: TGTGCCAGCAGCGGACAGGGGGCGCTTGGCTACACCTTC
CDR3: CASSGQGALGYTF

D: NA
V: TRBV9
size: NA
J: TRBJ1-6
DNA: TGTGCCAGCGCGGAAACGGGGGGTGGTAGCGATTCACCCCTCCACTTT
CDR3: CASAETGGGSDSPLHF

D: NA
V: TRBV7-8
size: NA
J: TRBJ2-1
DNA: TGTGCCAGCAGCTTAGTTGAAGCGGGTGAGCAGTTCTTC
CDR3: CASSLVEAGEQFF

D: NA
V: TRBV5-1
size: NA
J: TRBJ2-5
DNA: TGCGCCAGCAGCGACTCAGGGCGTATGGAGACCCAGTACTTC
CDR3: CASSDSGRMETQYF

D: NA
V: TRBV25-1
size: NA
J: TRBJ1-2
DNA: TGTGCCAGCAGGGAGATTACAGGGAATGGCTACACCTTC
CDR3: CASREITGNGYTF

D: TRBD2
V: TRBV20-1
size: NA
J: TRBJ2-5
DNA: TGCAGTGCTAGTTTCGGGCTAGCGGGGCAAGAGACCCAGTACTTC
CDR3: CSASFGLAGQETQYF

D: NA
V: TRBV5-1
size: NA
J: TRBJ1-2
DNA: TGCGCCAGCAGCTTGGCCCGGGGGCAGGTAGGTGGGCCTAAGGACTATGGCTACACCTTC
CDR3: CASSLARGQVGGPKDYGYTF

D: TRBD1
V: TRBV7-9
size: NA
J: TRBJ2-7
DNA: TGTGCCAGCAGCTTAGAGACAGGGCACGAGCAGTACTTC
CDR3: CASSLETGHEQYF

D: TRBD1
V: TRBV19
size: NA
J: TRBJ1-3
DNA: TGTGCCAGTAGCGCGGGACAGGTCTCTGGAAACACCATATATTTT
CDR3: CASSAGQVSGNTIYF

D: NA
V: TRBV3-1/TRBV3-2
size: NA
J: TRBJ1-1
DNA: TGTGCCAGCAGCCAACGGGGGTATACTGAAGCTTTCTTT
CDR3: CASSQRGYTEAFF

D: NA
V: TRBV10-3
size: few
J: TRBJ1-1
DNA: TGTGCCATCAGTGGAAAAGGAGAGAACACTGAAGCTTTCTTT
CDR3: CAISGKGENTEAFF

D: NA
V: TRBV18
size: NA
J: TRBJ2-2
DNA: TGTGCCAGCTCACCAACGACAGTGAACACCGGGGAGCTGTTTTTT
CDR3: CASSPTTVNTGELFF

D: NA
V: TRBV23-1
size: NA
J: TRBJ1-2
DNA: TGCGCCAGCAGTCAGACGTACCGGACGGGAAACTATGGCTACACCTTC
CDR3: CASSQTYRTGNYGYTF

D: NA
V: TRBV11-2
size: NA
J: TRBJ2-3
DNA: TGTGCCAGCAGCGTATACAGAGATACGGGAAAGTATTTT
CDR3: CASSVYRDTGKYF

D: NA
V: TRBV7-9
size: NA
J: TRBJ1-2
DNA: TGTGCCAGCAGCTTAAGGACTAACTATGGCTACACCTTC
CDR3: CASSLRTNYGYTF

D: NA
V: TRBV27
size: NA
J: TRBJ1-4
DNA: TGTGCCAGCAGTTTATCAGGGGTGGGTGAAAAACTGTTTTTT
CDR3: CASSLSGVGEKLFF

D: NA
V: TRBV7-9
size: NA
J: TRBJ1-3
DNA: TGTGCCAGCAGCAAGATCCCCAGCTCTGGAAACACCATATATTTT
CDR3: CASSKIPSSGNTIYF

D: NA
V: TRBV3-1/TRBV3-2
size: once
J: TRBJ2-7
DNA: TGTGCCAGCAGCCAAGGCTCGGGGGGCAGGTACGAGCAGTACTTC
CDR3: CASSQGSGGRYEQYF

D: NA
V: TRBV2
size: NA
J: TRBJ1-5
DNA: TGTGCCAGCAGGGTGGGGGGAAAGCGCAATCAGCCCCAGCATTTT
CDR3: CASRVGGKRNQPQHF

D: NA
V: TRBV6-4
size: NA
J: TRBJ1-1
DNA: TGTGCCAGCAAGCGGGAGGGCTCCACTGAAGCTTTCTTT
CDR3: CASKREGSTEAFF

D: NA
V: TRBV5-6
size: NA
J: TRBJ1-1
DNA: TGTGCCAGCAGCTTGGCGGGGCCAGGATACTATGGCACTGAAGCTTTCTTT
CDR3: CASSLAGPGYYGTEAFF

D: TRBD1
V: TRBV27
size: NA
J: TRBJ1-2
DNA: TGTGCCAGCAGTTTCTCAACAGGGGGCGATGGCTACACCTTC
CDR3: CASSFSTGGDGYTF

D: NA
V: TRBV4-1
size: NA
J: TRBJ1-5
DNA: TGCGCCAGCAGCCCTGGGAGTCTGAGCAATCAGCCCCAGCATTTT
CDR3: CASSPGSLSNQPQHF

D: NA
V: TRBV6-5
size: NA
J: TRBJ1-2
DNA: TGTGCCAGCAGAACCGGACAGAGCTATGGCTACACCTTC
CDR3: CASRTGQSYGYTF

D: TRBD1
V: TRBV18
size: NA
J: TRBJ1-2
DNA: TGTGCCAGCTCACCTACGGACAGGGTAGGGTATGGCTACACCTTC
CDR3: CASSPTDRVGYGYTF

D: TRBD2
V: TRBV7-2
size: once
J: TRBJ2-5
DNA: TGTGCCAGCAGCTGGGGCAGGGCAGCGGGGGGGCCCTGGGAGACCCAGTACTTC
CDR3: CASSWGRAAGGPWETQYF